This T cell receptor beta chain was captured in a study of T cell responses to AZD1222 COVID-19 vaccine. Whole-study findings and limits: The reported proportion of spike-specific TCRs targeting unmutated variant regions was nearly half.

This table comes from immunoSEQ multiplex PCR, and its TCRdb copy is limited to in-frame clones, with some not included. The data show 99,000 or so clones, approximately 88% seen once. V was pared by 7 bases and J by 4 bases, with 7 bases of the junction left unmatched. This CDR3 has 14 residues. Looked up from germline, CDR1 is LNHNV and CDR2 is YYDKDF (reference sequence). This clone was counted between two and nine times. The antigen remains undetermined. The source of this sequence is an adult in good health. This chain uses TRBV15 with TRBJ2-3; TRBD2 agrees at 8 bases. This specimen was peripheral blood, taken on day 0 of AZD1222 vaccination. Written as DNA, the CDR3 is TGTGCCACCACTCGGGAGGGCCGGTCAGATACGCAGTATTTT. Residues: CATTREGRSDTQYF.